These 23 T cell receptor beta chains originate from one sample sequenced in a study of early T cells in non-severe SARS-CoV-2 infection. TCRdb ran MiXCR on the 5' RACE reads and lists one entry per CDR3 protein. The table includes roughly 75,000 distinct CDR3 sequences, 9.5% to 15% detected once. Source material: whole blood. The receptors come from an adult who was a healthcare worker with PCR-confirmed SARS-CoV-2 infection or an uninfected control (not recorded which).

The chain carries TRBV7-2 and TRBJ2-1; 9 bases align to TRBD2. The CDR3 extends over 14 amino acids. V dropped 8 bases and J dropped 6; count of bases not matched to a gene: 8. Germline V gene data show CDR1 as SGHTA and CDR2 as FQGNSA. The CDR3 protein is CASARSSGSNEQFF. Here the CDR3 DNA reads TGTGCCAGCGCTAGAAGTAGCGGGAGCAATGAGCAGTTCTTC.

This clonotype was picked up many times. The rearrangement links TRBV20-1 to TRBJ2-7, with D tentatively TRBD1 (7 bases). V dropped 5 bases and J dropped 1 base, with 15 bases sitting between them. The CDR3 covers 14 residues. Germline CDR1 DFQATT, CDR2 SNEGSKA (reference sequence). The CDR3 DNA reads as TGCAGTGCTCGACAGGGAGGAGGATCCTACGAGCAGTACTTC. Its protein product is CSARQGGGSYEQYF.

The table lists this clonotype with many counts. The chain links TRBV11-1 to TRBJ2-1; TRBD2 aligns across 14 bases. The CDR3 has 18 residues. Germline V gene sequence: CDR1 SGHAT, CDR2 FQDESV (reference sequence). J was trimmed by 9 bases and V by 3 bases; bases with no gene match: 13. CDR3 DNA sequence: TGTGCCAGCAGCTTGGGACTAGCGGGAGTCCGCCCTGGTGGTGAGCAGTTCTTC. Protein sequence: CASSLGLAGVRPGGEQFF.

This clonotype was seen many times. The chain recombines TRBV12-3 or TRBV12-4 with TRBJ1-5, with 9 bases identical to TRBD1. V shed 1 base and J 9 bases; nucleotides not matched to a gene: 7. This CDR3 has 15 amino acids. CDR3 amino acids: CASSLEQGASRPQHF. The CDR3 nucleotides read TGTGCCAGCAGTTTAGAACAGGGGGCGAGTAGGCCCCAGCATTTT.

This clonotype was seen a few times. This chain links TRBV7-8 with TRBJ2-1, with D possibly TRBD2 on 5 matching bases. Germline assignment: CDR1 SGHVS and CDR2 FQNEAQ. The CDR3 is 14 amino acids. Trimming shortened V by 4 bases and J by 5 bases, and 12 bases separated the two germline ends. The CDR3: CASSSAVGNNEQFF. The DNA of the CDR3 is TGTGCCAGCAGCTCAGCGGTAGGGAACAATGAGCAGTTCTTC. The variable domain in full, completed from reference TRBV7-8 and TRBJ2-1, reads GAGVSQSPRYKVAKRGQDVALRCDPISGHVSLFWYQQALGQGPEFLTYFQNEAQLDKSGLPSDRFFAERPEGSVSTLKIQRTQQEDSAVYLCASSSAVGNNEQFFGPGTRLTVL.

The sample holds many counts of this clonotype. The J gene is TRBJ2-1, the V gene TRBV28, with D possibly matching TRBD2 (6 bases). V was pared by 7 bases and J by 7 bases, with 20 bases between. The CDR3 loop spans 15 amino acids. Germline V CDR1 and CDR2: MDHEN, SYDVKM. DNA for the CDR3: TGTGCCAGCACCATGGGGGGAGTCCCAAAGAATGAGCAGTTCTTC. Translating it yields CASTMGGVPKNEQFF.

This clonotype has more than one count but fewer than ten. The chain joins TRBV11-2 to TRBJ2-3; D is ambiguous. The V gene lost 5 bases and the J gene lost 6 bases, with 12 bases spanning the gap. The CDR3 sequence is 13 residues long. The germline gives CDR1 SGHAT, CDR2 FQNNGV. CDR3 amino acids: CASSPEIGDTQYF. The CDR3 DNA sequence: TGTGCCAGCAGCCCCGAAATAGGGGATACGCAGTATTTT.

This clonotype was counted a few times. This chain uses TRBV6-5 with TRBJ2-7, with D possibly being TRBD1 or TRBD2 (5 bases each). This CDR3 is 15 amino acids long. CDR1 is MNHEY and CDR2 is SVGAGI in the germline V gene. Trimming shortened V by 5 bases and J by 2 bases, and 16 bases separated the two germline ends. CDR3 residues: CASSERGVLTYEQYF. The CDR3 DNA follows: TGTGCCAGCAGTGAGAGGGGAGTTCTAACCTACGAGCAGTACTTC.

This clonotype was seen repeatedly, ten times or more. The rearrangement uses TRBV28 and TRBJ2-1, with D perhaps matching TRBD1 or TRBD2 (5 bases each). CDR1 is MDHEN and CDR2 is SYDVKM in the germline V gene. Trimming left V 7 bases short and J 1 base short, with 14 bases between. This CDR3 spans 15 amino acids. The CDR3 sequence is CASTFPGTSYNEQFF. CDR3 coding DNA: TGTGCCAGCACCTTCCCCGGGACGTCCTACAATGAGCAGTTCTTC.

Regarding this clonotype: A read error may account for a junction end that differs from germline. V is TRBV28 and J is TRBJ2-7, with TRBD1 matching 7 bases. CDR3 length: 14 amino acids. Germline V gene sequence: CDR1 MDHEN, CDR2 SYDVKM. The CDR3 reads CVSTLDRSPYEQYF. For the CDR3, the DNA is TGTGTCAGCACCTTGGACAGGAGCCCCTACGAGCAGTACTTC.

The gene calls are TRBV20-1 and TRBJ1-5; tentative D call: TRBD2 (5 bases). The J call may be faulty, since TRBJ2-3 better matches the DNA end. Per germline, CDR1 DFQATT and CDR2 SNEGSKA (reference sequence). The CDR3 contains 14 residues. The CDR3, as DNA: TGCAGTGCTAGAGGCCACCCTAGCAATCAGCCCCAGTATTTT. It encodes CSARGHPSNQPQYF.

This chain connects TRBV7-3 to TRBJ2-3; weak D call: TRBD1 (5 bases). Trimming removed 5 bases at V and 1 base at J, with 13 bases between. CDR1 is SGHTA and CDR2 is FQGTGA in the germline V gene. This CDR3 spans 15 amino acids. CDR3 sequence (DNA): TGTGCCAGCAGCCTTGACAGCATTCGCACAGATACGCAGTATTTT. Translation gives CASSLDSIRTDTQYF.

This clonotype was observed a few times. The chain employs TRBV2 and TRBJ2-3; D is unclear. Germline V gene lookup returns CDR1 SNHLY and CDR2 FYNNEI. The germline V and J ends were trimmed by 6 bases and 2 bases, with 6 bases remaining between them. The CDR3 has 12 residues. CDR3 nucleotide sequence: TGTGCCAGCAGGGGTTCCACAGATACGCAGTATTTT. As protein: CASRGSTDTQYF.

This clonotype showed up many times. V and J are TRBV28 and TRBJ2-7; D might be TRBD2 (6 bases). The CDR3 loop spans 14 amino acids. Trimming stripped 3 bases from V and 5 bases from J, with 14 bases between. Germline CDR1 MDHEN, CDR2 SYDVKM. The CDR3 DNA sequence: TGTGCCAGCAGTTTCTACGGGGGAGAGAACGAGCAGTACTTC. Amino acid sequence: CASSFYGGENEQYF.

The gene calls are TRBV28 and TRBJ2-1, with 9 nucleotides matching TRBD1. The CDR3 covers 16 residues. V gave up 5 bases and J gave up 8 bases; unmatched junction bases: 13. Germline CDR1 is MDHEN and CDR2 is SYDVKM. The CDR3 DNA reads as TGTGCCAGCAGTCTGGGACAGGGAAAAGTAAGGGATGAGCAGTTCTTC. Protein product: CASSLGQGKVRDEQFF.

V usage is TRBV7-2 and J usage is TRBJ1-1; the D is unclear. V was pared by 5 bases and J by 5 bases, with 18 bases between. The CDR3 runs 15 residues. Germline V CDR1 and CDR2: SGHTA, FQGNSA. The CDR3 protein is CASSPDPTAWTEAFF. The CDR3 nucleotides read TGTGCCAGCAGCCCGGACCCCACAGCTTGGACTGAAGCTTTCTTT.

The table lists this clonotype with a few counts. The J gene is TRBJ1-5, the V gene TRBV10-3; TRBD1 aligns across 7 bases. Losses at the gene ends were 8 bases for V and 9 bases for J; bases not matched to a gene: 7. CDR1 is ENHRY, CDR2 SYGVKD, per germline. There are 12 residues in the CDR3. The chain's CDR3 is CAIGQVALPQHF. The DNA for the CDR3 is TGTGCCATCGGACAGGTCGCCTTGCCCCAGCATTTT.

This clonotype has ten or more counts. The chain has TRBV6-5 and TRBJ1-6; 7 nucleotides line up with TRBD1. This CDR3 is 14 amino acids long. In germline, CDR1 is MNHEY, CDR2 SVGAGI. The V and J ends lost 6 bases and 15 bases, in that order; junction bases with no gene match: 14. This chain's CDR3 is CASSPTRAGQILHF. The CDR3 region has the DNA TGTGCCAGCAGCCCTACCCGGGCGGGACAGATCCTCCACTTT.

This clonotype has a handful of counts. This chain joins TRBV28 and TRBJ1-2; 8 nucleotides line up with TRBD1. This CDR3 spans 16 amino acids. Trimming took 4 bases from V and 5 from J; bases not matched to a gene: 12. Germline-derived CDR1 and CDR2 are MDHEN and SYDVKM. CDR3 loop: CASSSPDSGGLYGYTF. DNA of the CDR3: TGTGCCAGCAGTTCTCCGGACTCAGGGGGCTTATATGGCTACACCTTC.

This clonotype has at least ten counts. V gene TRBV7-6 combines with J gene TRBJ1-2; 7 bases map to TRBD1. Trimming at V came to 1 base and at J to 3 bases, leaving 11 bases not matched to a gene. Germline V gene data show CDR1 as SGHVS and CDR2 as FNYEAQ. The CDR3 is made up of 17 amino acids. DNA of the CDR3: TGTGCCAGCAGCTTAGTCCCTCTTACAGGGGCCTACTATGGCTACACCTTC. Protein sequence: CASSLVPLTGAYYGYTF.

J is TRBJ1-1 and V is TRBV12-3 or TRBV12-4, with TRBD1 identical over 7 bases. This CDR3 comprises 15 residues. V shed 6 bases, J shed 4 bases, and the junction held 11 bases outside the gene matches. The CDR3 DNA is TGTGCCAGCAGCCCTCCCCTGACAGGGAGCACTGAAGCTTTCTTT. Its translation is CASSPPLTGSTEAFF.

In its sample, this clonotype was seen many times. V and J are TRBV5-1 and TRBJ2-1; unclear D gene. Trimming took off 1 base at V and 8 bases at J, with 10 bases between the two ends. The CDR3 is made up of 13 amino acids. Per the germline V gene, CDR1 is SGHRS and CDR2 is YFSETQ. The CDR3 DNA reads TGCGCCAGCAGCTTGAGTAGGGTGTATGAGCAGTTCTTC. The encoded protein is CASSLSRVYEQFF. The full variable domain, rest sourced from reference TRBV5-1 and TRBJ2-1, is KAGVTQTPRYLIKTRGQQVTLSCSPISGHRSVSWYQQTPGQGLQFLFEYFSETQRNKGNFPGRFSGRQFSNSRSEMNVSTLELGDSALYLCASSLSRVYEQFFGPGTRLTVL.

This clonotype was observed at least ten times. This chain joins TRBV18 and TRBJ2-3; perhaps TRBD2 as D (5 bases). The CDR3 extends over 15 amino acids. Germline V gene data show CDR1 as KGHSH and CDR2 as LQKENI. V gave up 6 bases and J gave up 3 bases, with 16 bases separating them. DNA of the CDR3: TGTGCCAGCTCCTGGACGGACTCCAAGACAGATACGCAGTATTTT. It yields the protein CASSWTDSKTDTQYF.